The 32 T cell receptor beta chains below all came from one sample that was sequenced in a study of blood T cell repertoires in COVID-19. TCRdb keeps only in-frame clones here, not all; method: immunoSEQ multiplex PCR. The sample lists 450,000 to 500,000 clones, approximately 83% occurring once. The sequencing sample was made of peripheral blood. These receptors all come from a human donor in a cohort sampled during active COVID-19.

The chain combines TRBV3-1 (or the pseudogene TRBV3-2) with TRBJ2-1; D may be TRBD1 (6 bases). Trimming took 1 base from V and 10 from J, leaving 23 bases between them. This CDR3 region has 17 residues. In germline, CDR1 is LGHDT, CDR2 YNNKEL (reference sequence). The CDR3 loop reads CASSQGRVPGQNGEQFF. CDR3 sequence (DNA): TGTGCCAGCAGCCAAGGAAGGGTTCCGGGACAAAATGGGGAGCAGTTCTTC.

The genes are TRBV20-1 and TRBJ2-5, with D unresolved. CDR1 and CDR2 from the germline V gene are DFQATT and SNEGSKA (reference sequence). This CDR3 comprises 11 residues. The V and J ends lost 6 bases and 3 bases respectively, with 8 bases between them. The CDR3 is CSALTKETQYF. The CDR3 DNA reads TGCAGTGCCCTCACAAAAGAGACCCAGTACTTC.

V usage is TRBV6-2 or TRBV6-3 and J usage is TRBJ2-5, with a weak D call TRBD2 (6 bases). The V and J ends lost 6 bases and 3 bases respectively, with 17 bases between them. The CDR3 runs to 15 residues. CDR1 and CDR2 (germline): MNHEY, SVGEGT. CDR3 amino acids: CASSRQGLQKETQYF. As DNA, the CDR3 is TGTGCCAGCAGCCGCCAGGGACTTCAAAAAGAGACCCAGTACTTC.

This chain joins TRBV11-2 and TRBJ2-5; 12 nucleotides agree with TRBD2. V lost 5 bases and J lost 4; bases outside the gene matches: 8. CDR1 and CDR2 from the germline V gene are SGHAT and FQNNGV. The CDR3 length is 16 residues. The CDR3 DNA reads TGTGCCAGCAGCCCCCTAGCGGGAGGGCTAACAGAGACCCAGTACTTC. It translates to CASSPLAGGLTETQYF.

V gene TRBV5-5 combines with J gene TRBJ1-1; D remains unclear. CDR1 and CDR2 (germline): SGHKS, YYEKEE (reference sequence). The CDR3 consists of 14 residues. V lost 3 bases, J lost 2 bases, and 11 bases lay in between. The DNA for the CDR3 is TGTGCCAGCAGCTCCACTCCTCACAACACTGAAGCTTTCTTT. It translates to CASSSTPHNTEAFF.

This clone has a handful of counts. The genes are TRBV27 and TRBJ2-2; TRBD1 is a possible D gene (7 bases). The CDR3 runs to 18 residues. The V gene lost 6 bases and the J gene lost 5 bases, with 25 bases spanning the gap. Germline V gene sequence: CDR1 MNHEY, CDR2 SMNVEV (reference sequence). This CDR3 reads CASSPVGGRGRRTGELFF. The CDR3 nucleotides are TGTGCCAGCAGCCCGGTAGGGGGCCGGGGGCGCCGGACCGGGGAGCTGTTTTTT.

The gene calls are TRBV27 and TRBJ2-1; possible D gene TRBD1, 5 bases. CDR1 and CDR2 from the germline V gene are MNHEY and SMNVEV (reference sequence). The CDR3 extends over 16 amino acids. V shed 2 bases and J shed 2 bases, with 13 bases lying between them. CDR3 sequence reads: CASSLTPGNPYNEQFF. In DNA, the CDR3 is TGTGCCAGCAGTTTAACTCCAGGGAACCCCTACAATGAGCAGTTCTTC.

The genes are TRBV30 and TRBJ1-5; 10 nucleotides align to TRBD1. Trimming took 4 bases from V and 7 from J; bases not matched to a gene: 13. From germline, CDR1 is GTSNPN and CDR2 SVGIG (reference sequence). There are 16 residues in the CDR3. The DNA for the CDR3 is TGTGCCTGGACCACCCCCGGGACAGGGGTTGGCCAGCCCCAGCATTTT. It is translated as CAWTTPGTGVGQPQHF.

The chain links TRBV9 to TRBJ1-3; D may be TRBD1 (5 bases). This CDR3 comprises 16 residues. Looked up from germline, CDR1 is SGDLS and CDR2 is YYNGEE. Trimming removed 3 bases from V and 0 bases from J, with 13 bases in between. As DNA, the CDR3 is TGTGCCAGCAGCGAGGGACTGACTTCCTCTGGAAACACCATATATTTT. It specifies CASSEGLTSSGNTIYF.

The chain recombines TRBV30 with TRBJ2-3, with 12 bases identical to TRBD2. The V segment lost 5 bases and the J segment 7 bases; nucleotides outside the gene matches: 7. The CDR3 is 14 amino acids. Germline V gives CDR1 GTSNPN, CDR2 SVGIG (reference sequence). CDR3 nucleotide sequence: TGTGCCTGGCTGACTAGCGGGAGTTCTAATACGCAGTATTTT. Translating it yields CAWLTSGSSNTQYF.

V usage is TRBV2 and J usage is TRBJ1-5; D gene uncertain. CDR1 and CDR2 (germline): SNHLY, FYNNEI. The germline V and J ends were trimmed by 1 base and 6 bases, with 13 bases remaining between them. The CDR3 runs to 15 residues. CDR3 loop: CASSEVTERPQPQHF. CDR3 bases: TGTGCCAGCAGTGAAGTTACAGAGAGACCTCAGCCCCAGCATTTT.

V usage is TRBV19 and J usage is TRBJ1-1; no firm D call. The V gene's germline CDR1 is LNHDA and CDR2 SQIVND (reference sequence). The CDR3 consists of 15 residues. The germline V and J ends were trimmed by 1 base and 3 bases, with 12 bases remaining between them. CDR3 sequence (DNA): TGTGCCAGTAGTATAGCCCGGGAACCATACACTGAAGCTTTCTTT. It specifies CASSIAREPYTEAFF.

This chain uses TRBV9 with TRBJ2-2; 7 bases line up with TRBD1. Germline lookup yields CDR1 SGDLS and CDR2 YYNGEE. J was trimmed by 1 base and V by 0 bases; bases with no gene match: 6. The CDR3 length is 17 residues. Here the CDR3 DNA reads TGTGCCAGCAGCGTAGAAGTGCACAGGGGGAACACCGGGGAGCTGTTTTTT. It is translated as CASSVEVHRGNTGELFF.

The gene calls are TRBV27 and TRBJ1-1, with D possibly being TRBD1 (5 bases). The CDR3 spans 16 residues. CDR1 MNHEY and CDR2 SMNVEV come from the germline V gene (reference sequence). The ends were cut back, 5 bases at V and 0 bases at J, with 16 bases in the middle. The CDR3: CASSGRQTSMNTEAFF. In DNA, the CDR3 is TGTGCCAGCAGTGGCCGACAGACCAGCATGAACACTGAAGCTTTCTTT.

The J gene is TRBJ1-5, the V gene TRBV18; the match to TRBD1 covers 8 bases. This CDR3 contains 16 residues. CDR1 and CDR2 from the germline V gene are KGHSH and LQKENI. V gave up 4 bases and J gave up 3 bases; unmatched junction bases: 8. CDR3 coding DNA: TGTGCCAGCTCACAGACAGGGGCGAGGAACAATCAGCCCCAGCATTTT. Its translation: CASSQTGARNNQPQHF.

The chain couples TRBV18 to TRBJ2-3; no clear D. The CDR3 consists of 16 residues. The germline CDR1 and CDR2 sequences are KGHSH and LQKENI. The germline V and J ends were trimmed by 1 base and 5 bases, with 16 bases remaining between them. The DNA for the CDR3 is TGTGCCAGCTCACCACTTTTTAGCCAAGCACTAGATACGCAGTATTTT. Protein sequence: CASSPLFSQALDTQYF.

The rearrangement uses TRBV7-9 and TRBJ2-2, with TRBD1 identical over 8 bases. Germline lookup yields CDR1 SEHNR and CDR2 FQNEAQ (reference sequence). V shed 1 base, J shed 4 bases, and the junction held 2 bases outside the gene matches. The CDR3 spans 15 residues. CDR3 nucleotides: TGTGCCAGCAGCTTAGGGACAGGGCGCACCGGGGAGCTGTTTTTT. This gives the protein CASSLGTGRTGELFF. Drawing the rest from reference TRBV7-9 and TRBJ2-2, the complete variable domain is DTGVSQNPRHKITKRGQNVTFRCDPISEHNRLYWYRQTLGQGPEFLTYFQNEAQLEKSRLLSDRFSAERPKGSFSTLEIQRTEQGDSAMYLCASSLGTGRTGELFFGEGSRLTVL.

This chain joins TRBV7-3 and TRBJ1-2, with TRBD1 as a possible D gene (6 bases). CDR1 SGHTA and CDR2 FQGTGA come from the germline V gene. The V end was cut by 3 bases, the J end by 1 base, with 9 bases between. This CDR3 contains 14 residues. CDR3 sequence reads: CASSLDSLNYGYTF. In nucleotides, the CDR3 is TGTGCCAGCAGCTTGGACAGCCTTAACTATGGCTACACCTTC.

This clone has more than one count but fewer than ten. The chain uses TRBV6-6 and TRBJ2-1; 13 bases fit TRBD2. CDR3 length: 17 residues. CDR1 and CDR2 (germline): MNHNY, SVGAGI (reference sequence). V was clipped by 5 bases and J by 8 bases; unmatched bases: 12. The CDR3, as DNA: TGTGCCAGCAGTCTCTGGACTAGCGGGAGTGGTGGCGATGAGCAGTTCTTC. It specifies CASSLWTSGSGGDEQFF.

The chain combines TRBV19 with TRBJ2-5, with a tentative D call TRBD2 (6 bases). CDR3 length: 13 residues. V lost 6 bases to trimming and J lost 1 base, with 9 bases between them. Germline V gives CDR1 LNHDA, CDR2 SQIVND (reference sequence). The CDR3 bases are TGTGCCAGTAGGCAGGGACTCCAAGAGACCCAGTACTTC. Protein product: CASRQGLQETQYF.

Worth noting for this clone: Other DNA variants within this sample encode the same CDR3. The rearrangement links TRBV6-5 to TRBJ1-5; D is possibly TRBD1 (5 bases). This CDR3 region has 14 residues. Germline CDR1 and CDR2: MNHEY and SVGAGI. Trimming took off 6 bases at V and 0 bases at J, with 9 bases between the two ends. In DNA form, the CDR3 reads TGTGCCAGCAGACGACAGAATAGCAATCAGCCCCAGCATTTT. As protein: CASRRQNSNQPQHF.

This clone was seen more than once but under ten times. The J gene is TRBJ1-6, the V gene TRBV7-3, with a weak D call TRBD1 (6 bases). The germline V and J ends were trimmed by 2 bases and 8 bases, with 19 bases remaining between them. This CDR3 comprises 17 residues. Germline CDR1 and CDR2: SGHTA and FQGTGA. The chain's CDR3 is CASSLFNGAQGYSPLHF. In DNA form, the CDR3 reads TGTGCCAGCAGCTTATTTAACGGGGCTCAGGGGTATTCACCCCTCCACTTT. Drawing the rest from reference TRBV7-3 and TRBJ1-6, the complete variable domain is GAGVSQTPSNKVTEKGKYVELRCDPISGHTALYWYRQSLGQGPEFLIYFQGTGAADDSGLPNDRFFAVRPEGSVSTLKIQRTERGDSAVYLCASSLFNGAQGYSPLHFGNGTRLTVT.

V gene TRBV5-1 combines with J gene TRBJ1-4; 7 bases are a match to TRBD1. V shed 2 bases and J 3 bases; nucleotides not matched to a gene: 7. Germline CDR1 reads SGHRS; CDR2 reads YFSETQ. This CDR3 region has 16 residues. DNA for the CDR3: TGCGCCAGCAGCTTCACAGGGACAGCCTCTAATGAAAAACTGTTTTTT. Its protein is CASSFTGTASNEKLFF.

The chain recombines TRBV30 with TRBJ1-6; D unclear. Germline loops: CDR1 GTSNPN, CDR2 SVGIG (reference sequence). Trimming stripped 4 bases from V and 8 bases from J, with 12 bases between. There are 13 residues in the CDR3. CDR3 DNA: TGTGCCTGGAATGGAGTCAACGATTCACCCCTCCACTTT. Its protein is CAWNGVNDSPLHF.

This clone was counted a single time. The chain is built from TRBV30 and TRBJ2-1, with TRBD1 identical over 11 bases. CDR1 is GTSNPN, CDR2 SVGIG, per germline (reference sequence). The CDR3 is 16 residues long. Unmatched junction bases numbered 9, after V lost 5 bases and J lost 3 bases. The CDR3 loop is CAWGLGDRGSYNEQFF. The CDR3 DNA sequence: TGTGCCTGGGGATTGGGGGACAGGGGGAGCTACAATGAGCAGTTCTTC.

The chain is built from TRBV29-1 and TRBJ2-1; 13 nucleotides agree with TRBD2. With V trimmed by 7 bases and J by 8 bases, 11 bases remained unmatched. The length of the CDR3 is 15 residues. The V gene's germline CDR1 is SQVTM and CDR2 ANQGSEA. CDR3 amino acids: CSGKQLAGGLDEQFF. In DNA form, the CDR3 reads TGCAGCGGGAAACAACTAGCGGGAGGGCTCGATGAGCAGTTCTTC.

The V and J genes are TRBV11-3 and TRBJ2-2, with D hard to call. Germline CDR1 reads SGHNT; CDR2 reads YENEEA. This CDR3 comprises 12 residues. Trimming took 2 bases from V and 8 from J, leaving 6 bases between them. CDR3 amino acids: CASSLTRGELFF. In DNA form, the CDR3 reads TGTGCCAGCAGCTTAACACGAGGGGAGCTGTTTTTT.

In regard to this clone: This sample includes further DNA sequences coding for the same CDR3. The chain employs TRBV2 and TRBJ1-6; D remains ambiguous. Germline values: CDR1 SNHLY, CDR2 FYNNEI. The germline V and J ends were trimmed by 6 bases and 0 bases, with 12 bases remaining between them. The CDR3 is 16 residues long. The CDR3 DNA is TGTGCCAGCAGGGGAGGACTGAGCTCCTATAATTCACCCCTCCACTTT. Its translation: CASRGGLSSYNSPLHF.

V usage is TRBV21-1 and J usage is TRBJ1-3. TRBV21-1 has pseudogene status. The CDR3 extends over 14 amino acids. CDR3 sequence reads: CASSKSLAGNTIYF. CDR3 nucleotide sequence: TGTGCCAGCAGCAAATCCTTAGCTGGAAACACCATATATTTT.

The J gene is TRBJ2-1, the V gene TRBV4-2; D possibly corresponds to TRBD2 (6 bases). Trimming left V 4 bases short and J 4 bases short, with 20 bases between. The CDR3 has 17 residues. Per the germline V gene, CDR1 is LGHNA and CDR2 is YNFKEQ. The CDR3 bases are TGTGCCAGCAGCCCCTACCCGGCGGGGACTGGTTACAATGAGCAGTTCTTC. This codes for CASSPYPAGTGYNEQFF.

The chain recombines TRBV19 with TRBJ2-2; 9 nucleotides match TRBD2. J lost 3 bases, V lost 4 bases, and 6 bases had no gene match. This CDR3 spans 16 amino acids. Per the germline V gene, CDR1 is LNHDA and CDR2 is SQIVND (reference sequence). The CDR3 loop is CASSTSGNRHTGELFF. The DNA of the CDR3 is TGTGCCAGTAGTACTAGCGGGAATAGACACACCGGGGAGCTGTTTTTT.

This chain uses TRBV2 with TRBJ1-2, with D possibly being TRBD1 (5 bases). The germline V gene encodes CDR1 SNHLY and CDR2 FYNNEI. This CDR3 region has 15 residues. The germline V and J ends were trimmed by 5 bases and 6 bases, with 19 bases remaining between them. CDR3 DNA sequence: TGTGCCAGCAGTCCACAACAGGTTATTACGCATGGCTACACCTTC. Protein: CASSPQQVITHGYTF. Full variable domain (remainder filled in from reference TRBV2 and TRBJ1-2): EPEVTQTPSHQVTQMGQEVILRCVPISNHLYFYWYRQILGQKVEFLVSFYNNEISEKSEIFDDQFSVERPDGSNFTLKIRSTKLEDSAMYFCASSPQQVITHGYTFGSGTRLTVV.